A single sample is the source of the 9 T cell receptor beta chains below, sequenced in a study of cytomegalovirus exposure and HLA in healthy donors. PCR was performed using 60 Vbeta and 13 Jbeta primers. Data came from immunoSEQ multiplex PCR; TCRdb stores just in-frame clones and leaves some out. The table has 110,000 to 150,000 clones, 65% to 85% seen once. The sequenced sample was PBMCs. The receptors were gathered from a male donor in good health and CMV-seronegative.

This chain joins TRBV6-1 and TRBJ2-3, with D hard to call. Looked up from germline, CDR1 is MNHNS and CDR2 is SASEGT. V was cut by 6 bases and J by 2 bases, with 9 bases left in between. The CDR3 length is 13 residues. The CDR3 nucleotides read TGTGCCAGCAGCGGTCCCCCCACAGATACGCAGTATTTT. Translating gives CASSGPPTDTQYF.

This CDR3 reads CASSPDTGKDTGELFF. DNA of the CDR3: TGTGCCAGCAGTCCAGACACAGGGAAGGACACCGGGGAGCTGTTTTTT. The chain uses TRBV27 and TRBJ2-2; D might be TRBD1 (6 bases). Germline assignment: CDR1 MNHEY and CDR2 SMNVEV (reference sequence). The ends were cut back, 5 bases at V and 3 bases at J, with 16 bases in the middle. The CDR3 extends over 16 amino acids.

The V call is TRBV7-2, the J call TRBJ1-6; D remains ambiguous. Per germline, CDR1 SGHTA and CDR2 FQGNSA. With 3 bases removed from V and 2 bases from J, the gap between germline ends came to 14 bases. The CDR3 totals 17 residues. For the CDR3, the DNA is TGTGCCAGCAGCTTTCCCGCGGGATCCACCTATAATTCACCCCTCCACTTT. It encodes CASSFPAGSTYNSPLHF.

The chain carries TRBV6-5 and TRBJ1-3; D gene uncertain. Germline CDR1 MNHEY, CDR2 SVGAGI. The CDR3 is 11 amino acids. Trimming took off 6 bases at V and 4 bases at J, with 4 bases between the two ends. The CDR3 sequence: CASSQGNTIYF. The DNA for the CDR3 is TGTGCCAGCAGCCAAGGAAACACCATATATTTT.

The chain combines TRBV5-1 with TRBJ1-2, with 8 bases that match TRBD1. Looked up from germline, CDR1 is SGHRS and CDR2 is YFSETQ. The CDR3 consists of 16 residues. With 2 bases clipped from V and 2 bases from J, the junction kept 8 bases outside the gene matches. The CDR3 is CASSFPLTGDNYGYTF. The CDR3 region has the DNA TGCGCCAGCAGCTTTCCCCTGACAGGGGACAACTATGGCTACACCTTC.

This clone was seen a few times. This sequence joins TRBV18 and TRBJ1-1; 9 nucleotides match TRBD1. This CDR3 has 14 amino acids. The junction had 0 bases not matched to a gene; V was cut back by 4 bases and J by 0 bases. Germline V gives CDR1 KGHSH, CDR2 LQKENI. This CDR3 is CASSRDRVNTEAFF. The CDR3 coding sequence is TGTGCCAGCTCACGGGACAGGGTGAACACTGAAGCTTTCTTT.

The rearrangement links TRBV15 to TRBJ2-7; TRBD2 matches at 7 bases. V trimming: 5 bases; J trimming: 4 bases; junction bases outside the gene matches: 14. Germline lookup yields CDR1 LNHNV and CDR2 YYDKDF (reference sequence). The CDR3 consists of 16 residues. The CDR3 is CATSSPGGLSIYEQYF. The DNA of the CDR3 is TGTGCCACCAGCTCCCCTGGGGGACTATCTATTTACGAGCAGTACTTC. Drawing the rest from reference TRBV15 and TRBJ2-7, the complete variable domain is DAMVIQNPRYQVTQFGKPVTLSCSQTLNHNVMYWYQQKSSQAPKLLFHYYDKDFNNEADTPDNFQSRRPNTSFCFLDIRSPGLGDTAMYLCATSSPGGLSIYEQYFGPGTRLTVT.

DNA of the CDR3: TGTGCCTGGAGTGTACCCCCTAGCGCCCGCACGACCTATACGCAGTATTTT. It codes for CAWSVPPSARTTYTQYF. The chain carries TRBV30 and TRBJ2-3, with a weak D call TRBD2 (6 bases). With 0 bases removed from V and 7 bases from J, the gap between germline ends came to 23 bases. The V gene's germline CDR1 is GTSNPN and CDR2 SVGIG (reference sequence). The CDR3 consists of 17 residues.

About this clone: This sample also contains other DNA sequences that code for the same CDR3. The chain couples TRBV5-1 to TRBJ2-5, with a possible D match to TRBD1 (6 bases). Germline V gene data show CDR1 as SGHRS and CDR2 as YFSETQ. This CDR3 has 14 amino acids. The V gene lost 0 bases and the J gene lost 1 base, with 7 bases spanning the gap. The CDR3 loop is CASSLGTAQETQYF. The CDR3 coding sequence is TGCGCCAGCAGCTTGGGGACAGCCCAAGAGACCCAGTACTTC.